This TCR beta chain originates from a study of technical replicates of blood from a handful of donors. V shed 2 bases, J shed 6 bases, and the junction held 11 bases outside the gene matches. Germline loops: CDR1 MNHNS, CDR2 SASEGT. CDR3 length: 17 amino acids. TCRdb's table, derived via immunoSEQ multiplex PCR, lists solely in-frame clones and lacks some. This sample has about 88,000 clones, with just under 95% found just once. The TCR comes from a human donor in good health. The V gene is TRBV6-1, the J gene TRBJ2-3, with 10 nucleotides matching TRBD2. The sequencing sample was made of T cells isolated from PBMCs. The DNA for the CDR3 is TGTGCCAGCAGTGAAAGTCCTACTAGCGGGGTTGGCGATACGCAGTATTTT. Protein sequence: CASSESPTSGVGDTQYF.